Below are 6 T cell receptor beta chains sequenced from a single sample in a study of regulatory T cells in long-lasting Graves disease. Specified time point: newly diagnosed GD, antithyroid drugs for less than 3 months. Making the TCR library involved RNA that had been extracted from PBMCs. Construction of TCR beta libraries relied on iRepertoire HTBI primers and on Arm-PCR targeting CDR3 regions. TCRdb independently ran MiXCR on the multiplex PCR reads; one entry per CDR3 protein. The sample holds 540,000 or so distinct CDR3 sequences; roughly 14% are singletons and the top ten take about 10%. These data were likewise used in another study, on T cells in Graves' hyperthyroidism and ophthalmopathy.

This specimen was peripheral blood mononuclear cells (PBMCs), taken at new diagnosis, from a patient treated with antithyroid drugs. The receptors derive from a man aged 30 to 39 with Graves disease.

Written as DNA, the CDR3 is TGTGCCAGCAGTGACTCGGGGACTAGCGGGACAGATACGCAGTATTTT. Translated: CASSDSGTSGTDTQYF. The gene calls are TRBV6-4 and TRBJ2-3; 12 bases are a match to TRBD2. Germline CDR1 MRHNA, CDR2 SNTAGT. The ends lost 0 bases at V and 3 bases at J; junction bases unmatched: 1. The CDR3 has 16 residues.

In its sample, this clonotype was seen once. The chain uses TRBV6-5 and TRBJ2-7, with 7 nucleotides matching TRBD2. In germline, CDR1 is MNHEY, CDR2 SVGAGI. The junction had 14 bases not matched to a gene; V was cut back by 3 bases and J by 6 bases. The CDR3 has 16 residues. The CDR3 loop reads CASSYAPGRERREQYF. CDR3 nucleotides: TGTGCCAGCAGTTATGCCCCCGGGCGGGAGAGGCGCGAGCAGTACTTC.

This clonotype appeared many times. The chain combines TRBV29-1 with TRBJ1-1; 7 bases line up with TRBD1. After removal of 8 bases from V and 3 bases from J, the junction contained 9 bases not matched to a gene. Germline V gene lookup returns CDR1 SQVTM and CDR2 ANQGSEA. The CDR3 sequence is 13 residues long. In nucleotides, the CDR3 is TGCAGCTCTAGACAGGGATGGGACACTGAAGCTTTCTTT. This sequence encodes CSSRQGWDTEAFF. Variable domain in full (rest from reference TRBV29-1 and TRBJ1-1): SAVISQKPSRDICQRGTSLTIQCQVDSQVTMMFWYRQQPGQSLTLIATANQGSEATYESGFVIDKFPISRPNLTFSTLTVSNMSPEDSSIYLCSSRQGWDTEAFFGQGTRLTVV.

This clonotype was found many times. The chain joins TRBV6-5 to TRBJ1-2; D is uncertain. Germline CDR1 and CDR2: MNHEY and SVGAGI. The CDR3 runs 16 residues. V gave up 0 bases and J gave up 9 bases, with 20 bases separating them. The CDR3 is CASSYSTSPGPGSYTF. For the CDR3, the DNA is TGTGCCAGCAGTTACTCGACCTCTCCGGGCCCCGGAAGCTACACCTTC.

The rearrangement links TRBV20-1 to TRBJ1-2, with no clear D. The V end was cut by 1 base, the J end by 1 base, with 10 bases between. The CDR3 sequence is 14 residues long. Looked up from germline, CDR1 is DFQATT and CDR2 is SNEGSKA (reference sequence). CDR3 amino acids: CSARVIKINYGYTF. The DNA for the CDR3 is TGCAGTGCTAGAGTTATTAAGATTAACTATGGCTACACCTTC.

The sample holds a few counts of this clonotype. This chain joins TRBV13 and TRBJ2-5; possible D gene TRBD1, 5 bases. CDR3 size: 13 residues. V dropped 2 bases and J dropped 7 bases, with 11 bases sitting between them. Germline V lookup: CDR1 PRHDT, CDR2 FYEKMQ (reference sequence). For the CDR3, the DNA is TGTGCCAGCAGCTTACCAGGGTTTGGGACCCAGTACTTC. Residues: CASSLPGFGTQYF.